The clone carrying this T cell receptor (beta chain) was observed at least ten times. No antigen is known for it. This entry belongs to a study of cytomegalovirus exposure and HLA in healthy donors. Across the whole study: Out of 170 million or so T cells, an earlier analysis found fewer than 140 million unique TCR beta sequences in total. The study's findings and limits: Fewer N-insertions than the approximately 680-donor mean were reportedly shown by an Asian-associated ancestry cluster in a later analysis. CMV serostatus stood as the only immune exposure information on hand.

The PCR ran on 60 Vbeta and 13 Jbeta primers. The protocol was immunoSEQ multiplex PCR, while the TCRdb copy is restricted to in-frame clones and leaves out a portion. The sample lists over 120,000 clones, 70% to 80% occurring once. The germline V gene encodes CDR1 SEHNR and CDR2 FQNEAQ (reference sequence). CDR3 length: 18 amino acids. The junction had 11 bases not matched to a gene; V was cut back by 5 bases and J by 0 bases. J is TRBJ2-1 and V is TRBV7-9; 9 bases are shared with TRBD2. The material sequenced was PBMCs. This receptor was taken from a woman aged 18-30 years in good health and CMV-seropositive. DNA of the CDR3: TGTGCCAGCAGCCCTCAACAGGGTAGCGGGGGCTCCTACAATGAGCAGTTCTTC. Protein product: CASSPQQGSGGSYNEQFF. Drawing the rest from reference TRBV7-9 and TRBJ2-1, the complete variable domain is DTGVSQNPRHKITKRGQNVTFRCDPISEHNRLYWYRQTLGQGPEFLTYFQNEAQLEKSRLLSDRFSAERPKGSFSTLEIQRTEQGDSAMYLCASSPQQGSGGSYNEQFFGPGTRLTVL.